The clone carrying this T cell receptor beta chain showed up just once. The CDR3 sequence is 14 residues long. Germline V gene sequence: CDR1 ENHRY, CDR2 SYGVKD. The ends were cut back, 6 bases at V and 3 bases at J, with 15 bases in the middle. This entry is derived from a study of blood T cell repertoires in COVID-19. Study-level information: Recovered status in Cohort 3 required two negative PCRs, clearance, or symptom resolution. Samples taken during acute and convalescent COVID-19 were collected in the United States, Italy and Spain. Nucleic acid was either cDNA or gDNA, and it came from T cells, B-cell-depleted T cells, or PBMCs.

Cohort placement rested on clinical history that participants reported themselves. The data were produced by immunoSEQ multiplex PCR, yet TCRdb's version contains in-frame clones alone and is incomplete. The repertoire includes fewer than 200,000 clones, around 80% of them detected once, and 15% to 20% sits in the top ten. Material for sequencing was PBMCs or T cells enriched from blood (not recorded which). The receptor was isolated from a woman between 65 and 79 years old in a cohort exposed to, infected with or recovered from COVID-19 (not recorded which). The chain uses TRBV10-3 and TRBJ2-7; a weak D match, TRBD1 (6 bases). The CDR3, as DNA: TGTGCCATCAGGACCGGGACACAAAACTACGAGCAGTACTTC. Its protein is CAIRTGTQNYEQYF.